The 9 T cell receptor beta chains given below trace back to one sample, sequenced in a study of T cell repertoires in cytomegalovirus infection. For these TCRs, the target antigens are not known. TCRdb ran MiXCR on the reads and lists one entry per CDR3 protein. Of 450,000 to 550,000 distinct CDR3 sequences listed, about two fifths are singletons. The material was cultured PBMCs, obtained from culture after CMV antigen stimulation. Receptors were obtained from a human donor in good health (CMV status not recorded). Some clones in this sample may be carry-over from other donors' samples.

This clonotype showed up just a few times. The V call is TRBV4-1, the J call TRBJ2-2; the D is unclear. The germline V and J ends were trimmed by 10 bases and 5 bases, with 8 bases remaining between them. From germline, CDR1 is MGHRA and CDR2 YSYEKL. The CDR3 is 11 residues long. Written as DNA, the CDR3 is TGCGCCACCATGGGGACCGGGGAGCTGTTTTTT. This gives the protein CATMGTGELFF.

This clonotype occurred a few times. The chain links TRBV6-2 or TRBV6-3 to TRBJ2-2, with TRBD2 as a possible D gene (5 bases). Per the germline V gene, CDR1 is MNHEY and CDR2 is SVGEGT. The V gene lost 10 bases and the J gene lost 7 bases, with 13 bases spanning the gap. CDR3 length equals 12 residues. Written as DNA, the CDR3 is TGTGCCATCGGGGTTAGTGTCGGGGAGCTGTTTTTT. Amino acid sequence: CAIGVSVGELFF.

The V and J genes are TRBV7-6 and TRBJ2-7; 9 bases agree with TRBD1. Losses at the gene ends were 7 bases for V and 6 bases for J; bases not matched to a gene: 10. Germline-derived CDR1 and CDR2 are SGHVS and FNYEAQ. This CDR3 is 14 amino acids long. The CDR3 DNA follows: TGTGCCAGCAACTCCCGGGACAGGGAGGCCGAGCAGTACTTC. Its protein is CASNSRDREAEQYF.

This clonotype occurred a few times. The chain links TRBV6-1 to TRBJ2-7; D possibly matches TRBD1 or TRBD2 (6 bases each). V was clipped by 6 bases and J by 0 bases, with 15 bases between them. The V gene's germline CDR1 is MNHNS and CDR2 SASEGT. The CDR3 runs to 15 residues. CDR3 loop: CASSPPGAVSYEQYF. The CDR3 DNA reads as TGTGCCAGCAGCCCACCGGGGGCGGTCTCCTACGAGCAGTACTTC.

The V and J genes are TRBV27 and TRBJ2-7, with D tentatively TRBD2 (5 bases). CDR1 is MNHEY, CDR2 SMNVEV, per germline (reference sequence). The CDR3 runs to 13 residues. Deletions cut 2 bases from V and 9 bases from J, with 14 bases between. The CDR3 protein is CASSLGGLGGQYF. The CDR3 DNA sequence: TGTGCCAGCAGTTTAGGAGGCTTGGGCGGGCAGTACTTC.

The table lists this clonotype with a few counts. V and J are TRBV7-9 and TRBJ2-1; 10 positions agree with TRBD2. This CDR3 is built from 17 residues. Trimming removed 2 bases from V and 3 bases from J; junction bases left unmatched: 7. In germline, CDR1 is SEHNR, CDR2 FQNEAQ (reference sequence). The CDR3 spells CASSLRTSGTLYNEQFF. Here the CDR3 DNA reads TGTGCCAGCAGCTTAAGAACTAGCGGGACCCTCTACAATGAGCAGTTCTTC.

This clonotype has a handful of counts. The genes are TRBV24-1 and TRBJ2-3; D is uncertain. CDR3 size: 13 residues. In germline, CDR1 is KGHDR, CDR2 SFDVKD. V lost 4 bases and J lost 7, with 11 bases in between. CDR3 sequence reads: CATSDQEDNTQYF. CDR3 sequence (DNA): TGTGCCACCAGTGACCAGGAAGACAATACGCAGTATTTT.

This clonotype was seen only a few times. The chain has TRBV12-3 or TRBV12-4 and TRBJ2-2, with D possibly being TRBD1 (6 bases). V lost 6 bases and J 4 bases, leaving 12 bases between the germline ends. This CDR3 is 14 amino acids long. The CDR3 DNA reads as TGTGCCAGCAGCCAACAGGGTTCCACCGGGGAGCTGTTTTTT. It encodes CASSQQGSTGELFF.

Concerning this clonotype: The conserved phenylalanine or tryptophan normally closing the CDR3 is absent here, so this likely arose from a read error. The CDR3 sequence is CASRLAGDTQYS. DNA of the CDR3: TGTGCCAGCAGGTTGGCAGGGGATACGCAGTATTCT. The chain uses TRBV3-1 and TRBJ2-3; D possibly corresponds to TRBD1 (5 bases). The V end lost 6 bases, the J end lost 6 bases, and 10 bases lay between the germline ends. Per the germline V gene, CDR1 is LGHDT and CDR2 is YNNKEL (reference sequence). CDR3 length: 12 residues.